This paragraph covers one T cell receptor (beta chain) sequence. This specimen belongs to a study of blood T cell repertoires in COVID-19. Study background: Some COVID-19 samples were acute and others convalescent; all came from the United States, Italy and Spain. PBMCs, B-cell-depleted T cells, or T cells provided the cDNA or gDNA that made up the material.

As originally analysed: Quantification of nucleated cells was approximated via reference gene primer amplification. Only in-frame clones appear in the TCRdb table, and some are missing; sequencing was by immunoSEQ multiplex PCR. V and J calls and clone size are copied from that table; D and trimming were computed from the DNA. The sample contains 230,000 or so clones, 70% to 85% of which appear only once. This clonotype was obtained from a middle-aged woman who had recovered from COVID-19. The sequenced sample was peripheral blood.

The CDR3 bases are TGTGCCAGCAGCCCCAACAGGGTATCGAATGAAGCTTTCTTT. This sequence encodes CASSPNRVSNEAFF. This chain uses TRBV5-6 with TRBJ1-1, with D possibly matching TRBD1 (6 bases). The CDR3 is 14 amino acids. Trimming cost V 4 bases and J 7 bases, with 17 bases left between them. Looked up from germline, CDR1 is SGHDT and CDR2 is YYEEEE.